This note documents a single T cell receptor (beta chain) sequence. This sample is drawn from a study of shared clonotypes between healthy human individuals. TCRdb's copy holds only in-frame clones and misses some; the assay was immunoSEQ multiplex PCR. The sample holds under 600,000 clones; about 97% are singletons and the top ten take roughly 0.055%. The sample consisted of naive CD4+ T cells sorted from blood. Subset indicated: CD45RA+ positively selected. This TCR came from a young woman in good health.

The CDR3 here is CASSDSGLALYEQFF. The DNA for the CDR3 is TGTGCCAGCAGTGATTCAGGACTAGCACTTTATGAGCAGTTCTTC. V usage is TRBV2 and J usage is TRBJ2-1, with TRBD2 matching 8 bases. The CDR3 runs to 15 residues. CDR1 is SNHLY and CDR2 is FYNNEI in the germline V gene. Trimming took 3 bases from V and 8 from J; bases not matched to a gene: 9.